One sample yielded the 2 T cell receptor beta chains listed below, sequenced in a study of blood T cell repertoires in COVID-19. The assay was immunoSEQ multiplex PCR, and TCRdb's table has in-frame clones only and misses some. Here the sample spans approximately 250,000 clones, about 91% being singletons. Material: PBMCs or T cells enriched from blood (not recorded which). The receptors were gathered from a woman aged 40 to 55 with acute COVID-19.

A single count supports this clone. This chain joins TRBV9 and TRBJ1-3; tentatively, D is TRBD1 (6 bases). CDR3 length: 15 amino acids. Trimming took off 1 base at V and 2 bases at J, with 10 bases between the two ends. Germline CDR1 is SGDLS and CDR2 is YYNGEE. The CDR3 protein is CASSVTGGPGNTIYF. The CDR3 DNA reads TGTGCCAGCAGCGTAACGGGGGGCCCTGGAAACACCATATATTTT.

This chain joins TRBV27 and TRBJ1-6; unclear D gene. CDR3 length: 12 residues. Deletions cut 3 bases from V and 9 bases from J, with 6 bases between. The germline gives CDR1 MNHEY, CDR2 SMNVEV (reference sequence). DNA of the CDR3: TGTGCCAGCAGTTTCCCCAGTTCACCCCTCCACTTT. This gives the protein CASSFPSSPLHF.